The 19 T cell receptor beta chains below all came from one sample that was sequenced in a study of T cell responses to AZD1222 COVID-19 vaccine. The assay was immunoSEQ multiplex PCR, and TCRdb's table has in-frame clones only and misses some. The table includes some 150,000 clones, more than 80% detected once. This specimen consisted of peripheral blood, obtained on day 0 of AZD1222 vaccination. The receptors were gathered from an adult in good health.

V gene TRBV4-3 combines with J gene TRBJ1-4; D gene unclear. This CDR3 is built from 13 residues. Germline V gene sequence: CDR1 LGHNA, CDR2 YSLEER. V was shortened by 0 bases and J by 8 bases, with 7 bases between the two germline ends. The CDR3, as DNA: TGCGCCAGCAGCCAAGATGGGAGAGAAAAACTGTTTTTT. It encodes CASSQDGREKLFF.

V and J are TRBV20-1 and TRBJ2-5; tentative D call: TRBD2 (5 bases). CDR3 length: 11 amino acids. The V gene's germline CDR1 is DFQATT and CDR2 SNEGSKA (reference sequence). The V end was cut by 3 bases, the J end by 5 bases, with 7 bases between. This chain's CDR3 is CSARWEETQYF. The CDR3 DNA reads TGCAGTGCTAGGTGGGAGGAGACCCAGTACTTC.

The chain combines TRBV4-3 with TRBJ1-2; D not certain. The CDR3 is 15 amino acids. The ends were cut back, 4 bases at V and 0 bases at J, with 12 bases in the middle. Germline assignment: CDR1 LGHNA and CDR2 YSLEER. The CDR3 DNA is TGCGCCAGCAGCCCATTCCACGGGGCTAACTATGGCTACACCTTC. This sequence encodes CASSPFHGANYGYTF.

The CDR3 DNA is TGTGCCAGCAGCGACGCCGGGGCTAGCCTCTACGAGCAGTACTTC. Protein: CASSDAGASLYEQYF. This chain links TRBV27 with TRBJ2-7, with D possibly called TRBD1 or TRBD2 (5 bases each). The V end lost 6 bases, the J end lost 3 bases, and 18 bases lay between the germline ends. The CDR3 sequence is 15 residues long. Per germline, CDR1 MNHEY and CDR2 SMNVEV (reference sequence).

The chain combines TRBV2 with TRBJ1-4; D unresolved. The V and J ends lost 7 bases and 3 bases respectively, with 15 bases between them. The length of the CDR3 is 15 residues. Looked up from germline, CDR1 is SNHLY and CDR2 is FYNNEI. The CDR3 DNA reads as TGTGCCAGCAAGCCATCTGGGGTCGCTAATGAAAAACTGTTTTTT. This codes for CASKPSGVANEKLFF.

Comment on this clone: Additional DNA sequences in this sample encode the identical CDR3. This rearrangement joins TRBV7-9 to TRBJ1-6; D is perhaps TRBD1 (6 bases). CDR3 length: 16 residues. V was cut by 6 bases and J by 3 bases, with 15 bases left in between. Germline CDR1 reads SEHNR; CDR2 reads FQNEAQ (reference sequence). The CDR3 nucleotides are TGTGCCAGCAGTCTCGGCCAGGGGTTCTATAATTCACCCCTCCACTTT. The encoded protein is CASSLGQGFYNSPLHF.

V is TRBV18 and J is TRBJ2-6; D ambiguous. Trimming shortened V by 3 bases and J by 0 bases, and 9 bases separated the two germline ends. Germline assignment: CDR1 KGHSH and CDR2 LQKENI. The CDR3 has 16 amino acids. The CDR3 spells CASSPFTSSGANVLTF. CDR3 nucleotide sequence: TGTGCCAGCTCACCTTTCACCTCCTCTGGGGCCAACGTCCTGACTTTC.

This clone was counted once. The chain combines TRBV6-2 or TRBV6-3 with TRBJ2-2; possibly TRBD1 or TRBD2 for D (6 bases each). The CDR3 is 16 amino acids. Per germline, CDR1 MNHEY and CDR2 SVGEGT. Trimming cost V 0 bases and J 4 bases, with 12 bases left between them. For the CDR3, the DNA is TGTGCCAGCAGTTACTCGGGGGGCGCGGGCACCGGGGAGCTGTTTTTT. The encoded protein is CASSYSGGAGTGELFF.

The chain combines TRBV2 with TRBJ1-5; a weak D match, TRBD1 (6 bases). Per the germline V gene, CDR1 is SNHLY and CDR2 is FYNNEI. The V and J ends lost 1 base and 7 bases respectively, with 11 bases between them. The length of the CDR3 is 14 residues. CDR3 DNA sequence: TGTGCCAGCAGTGAAGAACAGGGAAGCCAGCCCCAGCATTTT. It encodes CASSEEQGSQPQHF.

A single count supports this clone. The chain carries TRBV27 and TRBJ1-2, with D perhaps matching TRBD1 (6 bases). V shed 3 bases and J shed 5 bases, with 13 bases lying between them. The germline V gene has CDR1 MNHEY and CDR2 SMNVEV (reference sequence). The CDR3 covers 14 residues. CDR3 nucleotide sequence: TGTGCCAGCAGTTTCTTTGGGGGGCTATATGGCTACACCTTC. It yields the protein CASSFFGGLYGYTF.

The count of this clone is one. The chain is built from TRBV6-5 and TRBJ1-6; D remains ambiguous. CDR3 length: 14 amino acids. Germline V gene sequence: CDR1 MNHEY, CDR2 SVGAGI. Trimming removed 6 bases from V and 2 bases from J, with 8 bases in between. CDR3 in amino acids: CASRRGTYNSPLHF. CDR3 sequence (DNA): TGTGCCAGCAGGCGAGGGACCTATAATTCACCCCTCCACTTT.

The chain uses TRBV4-3 and TRBJ2-7, with D hard to call. The CDR3 sequence is 13 residues long. CDR1 is LGHNA and CDR2 is YSLEER in the germline V gene. The germline V and J ends were trimmed by 4 bases and 4 bases, with 11 bases remaining between them. CDR3 DNA: TGCGCCAGCAGCCGTGGCACCGGGTACGAGCAGTACTTC. It translates to CASSRGTGYEQYF.

The chain is built from TRBV6-5 and TRBJ1-5; tentatively, D is TRBD1 (5 bases). There are 15 residues in the CDR3. V lost 6 bases and J 0 bases, leaving 12 bases between the germline ends. Germline CDR1 is MNHEY and CDR2 is SVGAGI. The CDR3: CASSPGGYSNQPQHF. CDR3 bases: TGTGCCAGCAGCCCCGGGGGGTATAGCAATCAGCCCCAGCATTTT.

The chain couples TRBV6-5 to TRBJ1-1; a possible D gene is TRBD1 (6 bases). Germline V gene lookup returns CDR1 MNHEY and CDR2 SVGAGI. CDR3 size: 14 residues. Deletions cut 4 bases from V and 3 bases from J, with 12 bases between. CDR3 loop: CASSLGGRHTEAFF. CDR3 nucleotides: TGTGCCAGCAGTTTAGGGGGTAGGCACACTGAAGCTTTCTTT.

This rearrangement joins TRBV18 to TRBJ1-2; D gene uncertain. V was pared by 1 base and J by 8 bases, with 14 bases between. The germline V gene has CDR1 KGHSH and CDR2 LQKENI. This CDR3 contains 14 residues. The CDR3 protein is CASSPLGQEGGYTF. CDR3 bases: TGTGCCAGCTCACCACTTGGCCAGGAGGGAGGCTACACCTTC.

The rearrangement uses TRBV15 and TRBJ2-7; D is perhaps TRBD1 (6 bases). The germline gives CDR1 LNHNV, CDR2 YYDKDF (reference sequence). Trimming shortened V by 3 bases and J by 2 bases, and 11 bases separated the two germline ends. There are 14 residues in the CDR3. Written as DNA, the CDR3 is TGTGCCACCAGCAGGCAGGGGCATCCCTACGAGCAGTACTTC. Residues: CATSRQGHPYEQYF.

The chain employs TRBV6-2 or TRBV6-3 and TRBJ2-3; D remains ambiguous. Germline CDR1 MNHEY, CDR2 SVGEGT. V lost 2 bases and J lost 4, with 10 bases in between. The CDR3 extends over 14 amino acids. The CDR3 here is CASSYESPPDTQYF. CDR3 DNA sequence: TGTGCCAGCAGTTACGAGTCGCCCCCAGATACGCAGTATTTT.

The J gene is TRBJ2-1, the V gene TRBV9; 9 positions agree with TRBD1. Germline V gene lookup returns CDR1 SGDLS and CDR2 YYNGEE. V gave up 3 bases and J gave up 4 bases; unmatched junction bases: 17. The CDR3 runs to 19 residues. DNA of the CDR3: TGTGCCAGCAGCGGAAACAGGGGGCAATGGGCGGGAAGGTACAATGAGCAGTTCTTC. Protein: CASSGNRGQWAGRYNEQFF.

The chain uses TRBV19 and TRBJ2-2, with 9 nucleotides matching TRBD1. The CDR3 extends over 16 amino acids. Germline CDR1 is LNHDA and CDR2 is SQIVND (reference sequence). The V gene end was trimmed by 5 bases and the J gene end by 2 bases; junction bases not matched to a gene: 6. CDR3 amino acids: CASSSRDRVNTGELFF. The CDR3 bases are TGTGCCAGTAGTTCTCGGGACAGGGTTAACACCGGGGAGCTGTTTTTT.